The following is a T cell receptor beta chain sequence with its context. What it recognizes is unknown. The data were obtained in a study of breast tumors, draining lymph nodes, adjacent tissues. Study conclusions and caveats: The lymph node origin of tumor T cells was framed as consistent with a hypothesis, not demonstrated. Findings are consistent with lymph node origin and intratumoral expansion of most tumor T cells. Compared with lymph nodes, tumors were less diverse; compared with nontumor tissue, more.

A single record per CDR3 protein comes from TCRdb applying MiXCR to the multiplex PCR reads. The data show some 130,000 distinct CDR3 sequences, 20% seen once. The lymph nodes were axillary draining lymph nodes from breast cancer patients. Material: axillary lymph node tissue. This sequence was found in a female donor with breast cancer. Some clones in this sample may be carry-over from other donors' samples.

The CDR3: CASSYGTGRNEKLFF. The CDR3 nucleotides are TGTGCCAGCAGTTACGGGACAGGGAGAAACGAAAAACTGTTTTTT. The genes are TRBV6-5 and TRBJ1-4; 9 bases match TRBD1. After removal of 2 bases from V and 8 bases from J, the junction contained 6 bases not matched to a gene. This CDR3 has 15 residues. Germline CDR1 and CDR2: MNHEY and SVGAGI.